This T cell receptor (beta chain) was captured in a study of blood T cell repertoires in COVID-19. Across the study: Sites in the United States, Italy and Spain provided acute and convalescent COVID-19 samples.

Seattle patients were enrolled while actively infected and followed longitudinally. This CDR3 spans 16 amino acids. Germline V gene data show CDR1 as LNHDA and CDR2 as SQIVND (reference sequence). V lost 3 bases and J lost 1; bases outside the gene matches: 4. Sequencing used immunoSEQ multiplex PCR; TCRdb keeps in-frame clones, though not all of them. The repertoire holds fewer than 700,000 clones, with 85% to 90% as singletons. The rearrangement uses TRBV19 and TRBJ1-4; 8 positions agree with TRBD1. Sequenced sample: peripheral blood. The sequence came from a woman aged 45-65 years with COVID-19, enrolled during active disease. The CDR3 sequence is CASSISGQGTNEKLFF. In DNA form, the CDR3 reads TGTGCCAGTAGTATTTCAGGACAGGGAACTAATGAAAAACTGTTTTTT. Using reference TRBV19 and TRBJ1-4 for the parts outside the CDR3, the full variable domain is DGGITQSPKYLFRKEGQNVTLSCEQNLNHDAMYWYRQDPGQGLRLIYYSQIVNDFQKGDIAEGYSVSREKKESFPLTVTSAQKNPTAFYLCASSISGQGTNEKLFFGSGTQLSVL.